Below, one T cell receptor beta chain is given with its context. What it recognizes is unknown. This sample was included in a study of Tregs in tolerant kidney transplant recipients. Study-wide results and limits: Biological reproducibility was not directly addressed, but technical replication error appeared minimal. Few patients were studied, so findings need validation in larger groups.

TCRdb keeps only in-frame clones here, not all; method: immunoSEQ multiplex PCR. The repertoire includes 90,000 or so clones, roughly 93% of them detected once, and about 1.5% sits in the top ten. The nonmyeloablative bone marrow transplants came from related graft donors, with transient mixed chimerism. CD4+CD25+CD127- Tregs, CD4+CD25- non-Tregs, CD4 and CD8 cells were sorted. The receptor's source is a human patient who received a combined kidney and bone marrow transplant. The graft donor may account for some of the T cells. Material: CD4+ T cells from blood (PBMCs), obtained 12 months after the transplant.

The CDR3 DNA sequence: TGTGCCAGCAGCCGAGATTTCGGCTACGAGCAGTACTTC. As protein: CASSRDFGYEQYF. This chain links TRBV9 with TRBJ2-7; D gene uncertain. V gave up 4 bases and J gave up 3 bases, with 11 bases separating them. Germline CDR1 is SGDLS and CDR2 is YYNGEE. The CDR3 sequence is 13 residues long.